What follows are 29 T cell receptor beta chains derived from one specimen sequenced in a study of blood T cell repertoires in COVID-19 (dated by TCRdb to between 2020 and 2021). Libraries were constructed by the immunoSEQ multiplex PCR assay. Drawn from immuneACCESS, this table holds only the in-frame rearrangements with V and J called that TCRdb kept. Clones are partly lost; checked studies trace under half to an unresolved V gene and leave the rest unexplained. This sample holds 100,000 to 150,000 clones; approximately 87% were observed only once. 30% of the sample comes from the top ten. Sequencing was done on a sample of peripheral blood. The receptors were sampled from a woman between 65 and 79 years old with acute or convalescent COVID-19.

This chain joins TRBV28 and TRBJ2-5; D is uncertain. The CDR3 length is 13 residues. Per the germline V gene, CDR1 is MDHEN and CDR2 is SYDVKM. Trimming cost V 5 bases and J 5 bases, with 12 bases left between them. CDR3 DNA sequence: TGTGCCAGCAGTAGCCCGAACGGGGAGACCCAGTACTTC. It translates to CASSSPNGETQYF. Filled out from reference TRBV28 and TRBJ2-5, the complete variable domain reads DVKVTQSSRYLVKRTGEKVFLECVQDMDHENMFWYRQDPGLGLRLIYFSYDVKMKEKGDIPEGYSVSREKKERFSLILESASTNQTSMYLCASSSPNGETQYFGPGTRLLVL.

V and J are TRBV3-1 (or the pseudogene TRBV3-2) and TRBJ1-1, with D perhaps matching TRBD1 (6 bases). Trimming left V 1 base short and J 8 bases short, with 11 bases between. The V gene's germline CDR1 is LGHDT and CDR2 YNNKEL (reference sequence). The CDR3 sequence is 13 residues long. The CDR3 DNA is TGTGCCAGCAGCCAAGCAACAGGGACCGAAGCTTTCTTT. This translates into CASSQATGTEAFF.

V is TRBV11-2 and J is TRBJ1-2; perhaps TRBD1 as D (6 bases). Trimming pared 3 bases from V and 2 bases from J, leaving 25 bases between. This CDR3 has 19 residues. The germline CDR1 and CDR2 sequences are SGHAT and FQNNGV. This chain's CDR3 is CASSLEPARAGDQNYGYTF. CDR3 nucleotide sequence: TGTGCCAGCAGCTTGGAACCCGCACGGGCAGGGGATCAAAACTATGGCTACACCTTC.

This clone was found a few times. V is TRBV19 and J is TRBJ1-1, with 10 positions matching TRBD1. The CDR3 totals 13 residues. Trimming took 8 bases from V and 1 from J; bases not matched to a gene: 1. CDR1 is LNHDA, CDR2 SQIVND, per germline (reference sequence). DNA for the CDR3: TGTGCCAGTGGGGACAGGGGGAACACTGAAGCTTTCTTT. Protein sequence: CASGDRGNTEAFF.

The genes are TRBV19 and TRBJ2-7; TRBD2 agrees at 8 bases. V shed 9 bases, J shed 0 bases, and the junction held 7 bases outside the gene matches. This CDR3 has 14 residues. Looked up from germline, CDR1 is LNHDA and CDR2 is SQIVND (reference sequence). Written as DNA, the CDR3 is TGTGCCAGCGGAACTAGCGGTAGCTCCTACGAGCAGTACTTC. It specifies CASGTSGSSYEQYF.

The chain employs TRBV5-1 and TRBJ2-2; D is undetermined. Germline CDR1 is SGHRS and CDR2 is YFSETQ. V was pared by 5 bases and J by 0 bases, with 11 bases between. CDR3 size: 15 residues. CDR3 bases: TGCGCCAGCAGGCTCTCTACCCCGAACACCGGGGAGCTGTTTTTT. Translated, it gives CASRLSTPNTGELFF. The variable domain in full, with the rest retrieved from reference TRBV5-1 and TRBJ2-2, is KAGVTQTPRYLIKTRGQQVTLSCSPISGHRSVSWYQQTPGQGLQFLFEYFSETQRNKGNFPGRFSGRQFSNSRSEMNVSTLELGDSALYLCASRLSTPNTGELFFGEGSRLTVL.

The genes are TRBV27 and TRBJ2-1, with TRBD2 matching over 9 bases. Per the germline V gene, CDR1 is MNHEY and CDR2 is SMNVEV (reference sequence). V shed 11 bases and J 11 bases; nucleotides not matched to a gene: 10. The CDR3 totals 12 residues. Here the CDR3 DNA reads TGTGCCGCTCGGGCTAGCGGGGACCAGCAGTTCTTC. It codes for CAARASGDQQFF.

The chain employs TRBV3-1 (or the pseudogene TRBV3-2) and TRBJ1-4; unclear D gene. From germline, CDR1 is LGHDT and CDR2 YNNKEL (reference sequence). V was cut by 6 bases and J by 5 bases, with 7 bases left in between. The CDR3 length is 12 residues. The CDR3 DNA is TGTGCCAGCAGGGGAGACAATGAAAAACTGTTTTTT. Translation: CASRGDNEKLFF.

V is TRBV5-5 and J is TRBJ1-5; no clear D. The CDR3 sequence is 16 residues long. From germline, CDR1 is SGHKS and CDR2 YYEKEE (reference sequence). Deletions cut 0 bases from V and 4 bases from J, with 14 bases between. CDR3 protein: CASSLGAMLRNQPQHF. DNA of the CDR3: TGTGCCAGCAGCTTGGGGGCTATGTTAAGGAATCAGCCCCAGCATTTT.

Details on this clone: The same CDR3 can be traced to other DNA sequences in this sample. The gene calls are TRBV3-1 (or the pseudogene TRBV3-2) and TRBJ1-1; D is uncertain. This CDR3 region has 13 residues. Trimming cost V 3 bases and J 1 base, with 6 bases left between them. Germline lookup yields CDR1 LGHDT and CDR2 YNNKEL (reference sequence). CDR3 coding DNA: TGTGCCAGCAGCCAGTCGGGGAACACTGAAGCTTTCTTT. Translation: CASSQSGNTEAFF.

This clone was detected only a few times. The rearrangement uses TRBV5-3 and TRBJ1-1; D not resolved. TRBV5-3 is annotated as an ORF whose role is uncertain. V was trimmed by 0 bases and J by 4 bases, leaving 7 bases between them. There are 13 residues in the CDR3. In DNA, the CDR3 is TGTGCCAGAAGCTTGGTAGGGAGCACTGAAGCTTTCTTT. As protein: CARSLVGSTEAFF.

The genes are TRBV6-2 or TRBV6-3 and TRBJ1-6, with TRBD1 matching over 10 bases. The CDR3 extends over 16 amino acids. Per germline, CDR1 MNHEY and CDR2 SVGEGT. J was trimmed by 7 bases and V by 4 bases; bases with no gene match: 7. The CDR3 sequence is CASSSGTGVQNSPLHF. CDR3 bases: TGTGCCAGCAGTTCCGGGACAGGGGTTCAGAATTCACCCCTCCACTTT.

This clone was observed a single time. CDR3 coding DNA: TGCGCCAGCATAACCCTGGGGGGTGGAAACACCATATATTTT. Residues: CASITLGGGNTIYF. This rearrangement joins TRBV10-1 to TRBJ1-3; tentative D call: TRBD1 (5 bases). The CDR3 is made up of 14 amino acids. Germline V gene lookup returns CDR1 WNHNN and CDR2 SYGVQD (reference sequence). The V and J ends lost 7 bases and 3 bases respectively, with 13 bases between them.

This chain links TRBV4-1 with TRBJ1-1; perhaps TRBD1 as D (5 bases). Germline CDR1 MGHRA, CDR2 YSYEKL. CDR3 length: 14 amino acids. V lost 4 bases, J lost 7 bases, and 16 bases lay in between. The CDR3 DNA is TGCGCCAGCAGCCGTGGACCCCGAGACAGTGAAGCTTTCTTT. Protein product: CASSRGPRDSEAFF.

The V call is TRBV18, the J call TRBJ2-1; 9 bases align to TRBD2. Germline V lookup: CDR1 KGHSH, CDR2 LQKENI. The CDR3 sequence is 14 residues long. Trimming took 2 bases from V and 6 from J; bases not matched to a gene: 2. CDR3 protein: CASSPAGGPNEQFF. DNA for the CDR3: TGTGCCAGCTCACCAGCGGGGGGGCCCAATGAGCAGTTCTTC.

CDR3 sequence (DNA): TGTGCCAGTAGCCGACAGGGTCTGAACACTGAAGCTTTCTTT. Protein: CASSRQGLNTEAFF. The V and J genes are TRBV19 and TRBJ1-1; 7 bases align to TRBD1. The germline V gene has CDR1 LNHDA and CDR2 SQIVND (reference sequence). V gave up 6 bases and J gave up 0 bases; unmatched junction bases: 4. The CDR3 is 14 residues long.

The chain combines TRBV3-1 (or the pseudogene TRBV3-2) with TRBJ2-7; TRBD1 aligns across 11 bases. CDR3 size: 13 residues. Trimming cost V 10 bases and J 5 bases; bases outside gene matches: 7. Germline loops: CDR1 LGHDT, CDR2 YNNKEL (reference sequence). CDR3 in amino acids: CATRGTGGNEQYF. Written as DNA, the CDR3 is TGTGCCACCAGGGGGACAGGGGGTAACGAGCAGTACTTC.

The chain joins TRBV5-5 to TRBJ2-5; maybe TRBD2 (6 bases). The CDR3 length is 16 residues. Germline V lookup: CDR1 SGHKS, CDR2 YYEKEE (reference sequence). V lost 5 bases, J lost 1 base, and 18 bases lay in between. CDR3 region: CASRQSTGTAQETQYF. CDR3 coding DNA: TGTGCCAGCAGGCAGTCCACCGGGACTGCCCAAGAGACCCAGTACTTC.

A single count supports this clone. This chain uses TRBV28 with TRBJ2-7, with 11 bases matching TRBD2. V lost 0 bases and J lost 3; bases outside the gene matches: 1. The CDR3 length is 15 residues. Germline V gene data show CDR1 as MDHEN and CDR2 as SYDVKM. The DNA for the CDR3 is TGTGCCAGCAGTTTATGGACTAGCGGGAACTACGAGCAGTACTTC. Its translation is CASSLWTSGNYEQYF.

This clone was picked up one time. This chain connects TRBV19 to TRBJ2-7; TRBD2 agrees at 12 bases. J lost 3 bases, V lost 6 bases, and 0 bases had no gene match. CDR3 size: 13 residues. CDR1 and CDR2 (germline): LNHDA, SQIVND (reference sequence). The CDR3 spells CASRTSGGYEQYF. Written as DNA, the CDR3 is TGTGCCAGTAGGACTAGCGGGGGCTACGAGCAGTACTTC.

The chain combines TRBV6-5 with TRBJ2-7; TRBD1 aligns across 8 bases. The V and J ends lost 5 bases and 6 bases, in that order; junction bases with no gene match: 3. The germline V gene has CDR1 MNHEY and CDR2 SVGAGI. The CDR3 loop spans 12 amino acids. The CDR3 is CASSPTGAEQYF. The CDR3 region has the DNA TGTGCCAGCAGTCCGACAGGGGCCGAGCAGTACTTC.

The genes are TRBV30 and TRBJ2-5; 8 nucleotides align to TRBD2. Germline CDR1 GTSNPN, CDR2 SVGIG (reference sequence). This CDR3 is built from 15 residues. The CDR3 nucleotides are TGTGCTCGCACTCCGACTAGCGTCCTTATGGAGACCCAGTACTTC. Encoded protein: CARTPTSVLMETQYF. Based on the CDR3 plus reference TRBV30 and TRBJ2-5, the full variable domain is SQTIHQWPATLVQPVGSPLSLECTVEGTSNPNLYWYRQAAGRGLQLLFYSVGIGQISSEVPQNLSASRPQDRQFILSSKKLLLSDSGFYLCARTPTSVLMETQYFGPGTRLLVL.

The J gene is TRBJ1-2, the V gene TRBV4-1, with D unclear. Per germline, CDR1 MGHRA and CDR2 YSYEKL. This CDR3 has 13 amino acids. V was shortened by 3 bases and J by 6 bases, with 11 bases between the two germline ends. The CDR3 DNA is TGCGCCAGCAGCCAGGGAGGGATCGATGGCTACACCTTC. Translated, it gives CASSQGGIDGYTF.

The CDR3 loop is CASSQGKGNTDTQYF. The CDR3 DNA is TGTGCCAGCAGCCAAGGGAAGGGGAACACAGATACGCAGTATTTT. J is TRBJ2-3 and V is TRBV14, with D possibly TRBD1 on 5 matching bases. There are 15 residues in the CDR3. The V gene lost 1 base and the J gene lost 2 bases, with 10 bases spanning the gap. CDR1 and CDR2 (germline): SGHDN, FVKESK.

The chain links TRBV23-1 to TRBJ1-1, with 9 bases matching TRBD1. TRBV23-1 is annotated as an ORF whose role is uncertain. Trimming at V came to 2 bases and at J to 1 base, leaving 8 bases not matched to a gene. The CDR3 is made up of 17 amino acids. CDR3 residues: CASSQGTGSIGNTEAFF. The CDR3 bases are TGCGCCAGCAGTCAAGGGACAGGGTCGATCGGGAACACTGAAGCTTTCTTT.

This clone was found many times. V usage is TRBV18 and J usage is TRBJ1-2; 10 nucleotides line up with TRBD1. J lost 6 bases, V lost 6 bases, and 7 bases had no gene match. The CDR3 sequence is 14 residues long. The germline V gene has CDR1 KGHSH and CDR2 LQKENI. The CDR3 region is CASSQDRGRHGYTF. In DNA form, the CDR3 reads TGTGCCAGCTCTCAAGACAGGGGGCGGCATGGCTACACCTTC.

This clone turned up a few times. This chain uses TRBV5-1 with TRBJ2-1; 7 bases match TRBD1. From germline, CDR1 is SGHRS and CDR2 YFSETQ. The CDR3 extends over 15 amino acids. Trimming at V came to 0 bases and at J to 3 bases, leaving 3 bases not matched to a gene. This chain's CDR3 is CASSLGGQIYNEQFF. The CDR3 region has the DNA TGCGCCAGCAGCTTGGGGGGACAGATCTACAATGAGCAGTTCTTC.

The V call is TRBV13, the J call TRBJ1-5; no firm D call. This CDR3 is built from 12 residues. Germline V gene lookup returns CDR1 PRHDT and CDR2 FYEKMQ (reference sequence). Trimming took off 4 bases at V and 7 bases at J, with 8 bases between the two ends. The CDR3 loop reads CASSSPGQPQHF. The CDR3 DNA follows: TGTGCCAGCAGCTCCCCGGGGCAGCCCCAGCATTTT.

The rearrangement uses TRBV27 and TRBJ1-1; D ambiguous. This CDR3 region has 15 residues. Germline assignment: CDR1 MNHEY and CDR2 SMNVEV (reference sequence). V was cut by 7 bases and J by 3 bases, with 18 bases left in between. CDR3 nucleotide sequence: TGTGCCAGCAAGGACCTCACTCCGGGAGACACTGAAGCTTTCTTT. This gives the protein CASKDLTPGDTEAFF.